Listed here are 8 T cell receptor beta chains from one sample, sequenced in a study of cytomegalovirus exposure and HLA in healthy donors. The PCR had 60 Vbeta and 13 Jbeta primers. Method: immunoSEQ multiplex PCR; TCRdb's copy keeps in-frame clones and lacks some. The sample has over 100,000 clones; about 70% are singletons. The sequenced sample consisted of PBMCs. The source is a young man in good health and CMV-seropositive.

The V call is TRBV27, the J call TRBJ1-2, with D perhaps matching TRBD1 (5 bases). The CDR3 has 14 amino acids. V was clipped by 5 bases and J by 2 bases, with 12 bases between them. Germline V gene data show CDR1 as MNHEY and CDR2 as SMNVEV (reference sequence). The CDR3 is CASSPIQENYGYTF. The CDR3 DNA reads as TGTGCCAGCAGTCCGATACAGGAAAACTATGGCTACACCTTC.

The chain carries TRBV30 and TRBJ2-1; 9 positions agree with TRBD2. CDR3 length equals 16 residues. Trimming at V came to 6 bases and at J to 8 bases, leaving 17 bases not matched to a gene. CDR1 GTSNPN and CDR2 SVGIG come from the germline V gene (reference sequence). The CDR3 nucleotides read TGTGCCTGCTTCCCGTTCCTCGCTAGCGGGGTAGATGAGCAGTTCTTC. It codes for CACFPFLASGVDEQFF.

This chain joins TRBV27 and TRBJ2-5; D is uncertain. Trimming cost V 9 bases and J 4 bases, with 9 bases left between them. The CDR3 runs to 11 residues. Germline values: CDR1 MNHEY, CDR2 SMNVEV (reference sequence). CDR3 residues: CASMMRETQYF. The CDR3 region has the DNA TGTGCCAGTATGATGAGAGAGACCCAGTACTTC.

This chain joins TRBV5-1 and TRBJ2-7; 10 bases are shared with TRBD2. V lost 4 bases and J lost 3; bases outside the gene matches: 13. CDR1 and CDR2 (germline): SGHRS, YFSETQ. The CDR3 has 17 amino acids. DNA for the CDR3: TGCGCCAGCAGCCTTCCCTTAGCGGGAGGACGACGCTACGAGCAGTACGTC. Encoded protein: CASSLPLAGGRRYEQYV.

The chain links TRBV4-1 to TRBJ2-5, with 10 positions matching TRBD2. This CDR3 contains 17 residues. The ends lost 0 bases at V and 4 bases at J; junction bases unmatched: 8. The germline gives CDR1 MGHRA, CDR2 YSYEKL. The CDR3 spells CASSQETSGWGVETQYF. The CDR3, as DNA: TGCGCCAGCAGCCAAGAGACTAGCGGGTGGGGAGTAGAGACCCAGTACTTC.

J is TRBJ1-2 and V is TRBV29-1; D is unclear. Germline V CDR1 and CDR2: SQVTM, ANQGSEA. The CDR3 extends over 12 amino acids. Trimming pared 3 bases from V and 4 bases from J, leaving 9 bases between. This CDR3 reads CSVEQNSYGYTF. Here the CDR3 DNA reads TGCAGCGTTGAGCAGAATTCCTATGGCTACACCTTC. Complete variable domain (other parts from reference TRBV29-1 and TRBJ1-2): SAVISQKPSRDICQRGTSLTIQCQVDSQVTMMFWYRQQPGQSLTLIATANQGSEATYESGFVIDKFPISRPNLTFSTLTVSNMSPEDSSIYLCSVEQNSYGYTFGSGTRLTVV.

This chain joins TRBV4-1 and TRBJ1-2; 10 bases fit TRBD1. Trimming took 2 bases from V and 4 from J; bases not matched to a gene: 4. This CDR3 comprises 15 residues. Germline values: CDR1 MGHRA, CDR2 YSYEKL. For the CDR3, the DNA is TGCGCCAGCAGCCAACCGGGACAGGGGTTCTATGGCTACACCTTC. This translates into CASSQPGQGFYGYTF.

The gene calls are TRBV7-8 and TRBJ1-5; D is perhaps TRBD1 (5 bases). Trimming removed 1 base from V and 3 bases from J, with 13 bases in between. CDR3 length: 16 amino acids. Looked up from germline, CDR1 is SGHVS and CDR2 is FQNEAQ. CDR3 protein: CASSLGTGTYNQPQHF. CDR3 DNA sequence: TGTGCCAGCAGCTTAGGTACAGGTACATACAATCAGCCCCAGCATTTT.